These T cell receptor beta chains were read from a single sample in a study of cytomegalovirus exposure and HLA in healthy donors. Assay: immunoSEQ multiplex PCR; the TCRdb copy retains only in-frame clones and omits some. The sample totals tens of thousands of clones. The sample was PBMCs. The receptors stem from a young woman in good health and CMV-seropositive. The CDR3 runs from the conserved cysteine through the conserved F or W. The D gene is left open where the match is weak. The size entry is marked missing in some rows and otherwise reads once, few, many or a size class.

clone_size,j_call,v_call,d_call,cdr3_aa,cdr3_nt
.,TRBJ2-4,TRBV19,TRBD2,CASSDRAGGDIQYF,TGTGCCAGTAGTGACCGCGCCGGGGGGGACATTCAGTACTTC
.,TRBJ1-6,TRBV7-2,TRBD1,CASSPGSRGNSPLHF,TGTGCCAGCAGCCCAGGGAGCAGGGGGAATTCACCCCTCCACTTT
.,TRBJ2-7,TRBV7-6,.,CASSLASDSSYEQYF,TGTGCCAGCAGCTTAGCCTCCGACAGCTCCTACGAGCAGTACTTC
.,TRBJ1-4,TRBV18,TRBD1,CASSPGQFNEKLFF,TGTGCCAGCTCACCGGGACAGTTTAATGAAAAACTGTTTTTT
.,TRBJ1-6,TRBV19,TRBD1,CASSPTGGSGDSPLHF,TGTGCCAGTAGTCCGACAGGGGGCTCCGGGGACTCACCCCTCCACTTT
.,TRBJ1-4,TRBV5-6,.,CASSKVQGSTNEKLFF,TGTGCCAGCAGTAAGGTTCAGGGATCAACTAATGAAAAACTGTTTTTT
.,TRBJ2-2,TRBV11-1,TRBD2,CASSPRGGRTGELFF,TGTGCCAGCAGCCCACGGGGGGGCCGTACCGGGGAGCTGTTTTTT
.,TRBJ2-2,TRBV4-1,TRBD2,CASSLTRTSGSNTGELFF,TGCGCCAGCAGCCTCACCCGAACTAGCGGCTCGAACACCGGGGAGCTGTTTTTT
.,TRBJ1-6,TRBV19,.,CASSPSGINNSPLHF,TGTGCCAGTAGTCCTTCCGGGATCAATAATTCACCCCTCCACTTT
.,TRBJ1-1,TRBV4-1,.,CASSPRSWGESTEAFF,TGCGCCAGCAGCCCCCGTTCATGGGGGGAGAGCACTGAAGCTTTCTTT
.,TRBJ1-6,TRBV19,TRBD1,CASSLEPGQGFHSPLHF,TGTGCCAGTAGTTTAGAACCGGGACAGGGGTTTCATTCACCCCTCCACTTT
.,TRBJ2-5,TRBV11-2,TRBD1,CASSLGQGGQETQYF,TGTGCCAGCAGCTTGGGACAGGGGGGCCAAGAGACCCAGTACTTC
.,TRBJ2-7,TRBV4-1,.,CASSPTGGLIHEQYF,TGCGCCAGCAGCCCCACGGGTGGTCTGATTCACGAGCAGTACTTC
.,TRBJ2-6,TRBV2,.,CATPTGDSGANVLTF,TGTGCTACTCCGACTGGCGACTCTGGGGCCAACGTCCTGACTTTC
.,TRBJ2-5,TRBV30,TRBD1,CAWSVTGVGETQYF,TGTGCCTGGAGTGTAACAGGGGTAGGAGAGACCCAGTACTTC
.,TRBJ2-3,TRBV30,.,CAWAPLDTQYF,TGTGCCTGGGCCCCACTGGATACGCAGTATTTT
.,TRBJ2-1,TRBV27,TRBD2,CASSRLAVASYNEQFF,TGTGCCAGCAGTAGACTAGCGGTGGCCTCCTACAATGAGCAGTTCTTC
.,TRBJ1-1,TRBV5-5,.,CASSLPTGNTEAFF,TGTGCCAGCAGCTTACCGACAGGGAACACTGAAGCTTTCTTT
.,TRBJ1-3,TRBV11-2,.,CASSLVAAGNTIYF,TGTGCCAGCAGCTTAGTTGCAGCGGGAAACACCATATATTTT
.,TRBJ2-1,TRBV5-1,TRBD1,CASSLRGQGATADNEQFF,TGCGCCAGCAGCTTGCGGGGACAGGGGGCCACCGCCGACAATGAGCAGTTCTTC
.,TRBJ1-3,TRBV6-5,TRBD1,CASSFGQGASGNTIYF,TGTGCCAGCAGTTTCGGACAGGGGGCTTCTGGAAACACCATATATTTT
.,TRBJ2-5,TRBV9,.,CASSVVGGARETQYF,TGTGCCAGCAGCGTAGTGGGGGGGGCGAGGGAGACCCAGTACTTC
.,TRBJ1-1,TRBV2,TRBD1,CASSSTGSLPAFF,TGTGCCAGCAGTTCGACAGGGTCTTTGCCAGCTTTCTTT
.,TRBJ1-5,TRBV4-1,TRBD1,CASSQEVGQGSQPQHF,TGCGCCAGCAGCCAAGAAGTAGGACAGGGGAGTCAGCCCCAGCATTTT
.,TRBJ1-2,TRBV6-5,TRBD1,CASSYLAGQGSGYTF,TGTGCCAGCAGTTACCTAGCTGGACAGGGTTCAGGCTACACCTTC
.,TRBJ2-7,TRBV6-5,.,CASSGLRNYEQYF,TGTGCCAGCAGCGGACTGAGGAACTACGAGCAGTACTTC
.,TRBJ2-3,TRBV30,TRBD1,CAWGTGGSTDTQYF,TGTGCCTGGGGGACAGGGGGGAGCACAGATACGCAGTATTTT
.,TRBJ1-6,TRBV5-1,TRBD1,CASSLAWDRGNNSPLHF,TGCGCCAGCAGCTTGGCCTGGGACAGGGGGAATAATTCACCCCTCCACTTT
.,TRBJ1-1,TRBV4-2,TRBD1,CASAGTAEAFF,TGTGCCAGTGCCGGGACAGCCGAAGCTTTCTTT
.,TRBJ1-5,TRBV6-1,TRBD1,CASRPGTALNQPQHF,TGTGCCAGCAGACCCGGGACAGCCCTTAATCAGCCCCAGCATTTT
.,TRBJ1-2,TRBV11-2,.,CASSLDLVGQAAGYGYTF,TGTGCCAGCAGCTTAGATCTCGTCGGCCAGGCCGCGGGCTATGGCTACACCTTC
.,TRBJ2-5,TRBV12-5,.,CASGSSGKETQYF,TGTGCTAGTGGTTCATCCGGGAAAGAGACCCAGTACTTC
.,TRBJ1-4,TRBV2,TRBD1,CASSVRTGGEKLFF,TGTGCCAGCAGTGTCAGGACAGGTGGTGAAAAACTGTTTTTT
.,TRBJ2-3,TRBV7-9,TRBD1,CASSANVRDRVTDTQYF,TGTGCCAGCAGCGCAAACGTCCGGGACAGGGTCACAGATACGCAGTATTTT
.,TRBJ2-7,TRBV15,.,CATSKDAVRTYEQYF,TGTGCCACCAGCAAAGATGCGGTCAGAACCTACGAGCAGTACTTC
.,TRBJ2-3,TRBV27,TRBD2,CASSASGGAFDDTDTQYF,TGTGCCAGCAGCGCTAGCGGGGGGGCGTTTGACGATACAGATACGCAGTATTTT
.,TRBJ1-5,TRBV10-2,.,CASSEWAYNQPQHF,TGCGCCAGCAGTGAGTGGGCTTACAATCAGCCCCAGCATTTT
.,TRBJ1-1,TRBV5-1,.,CASSLLGGQNTEAFF,TGCGCCAGCAGCTTGTTGGGGGGGCAAAACACTGAAGCTTTCTTT
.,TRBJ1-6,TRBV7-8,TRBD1,CASSLGGQTNSPLHF,TGTGCCAGCAGCTTAGGGGGACAGACTAATTCACCCCTCCACTTT
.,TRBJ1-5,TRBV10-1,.,CASSVDSLYSNQPQHF,TGCGCCAGCAGCGTAGACAGTTTGTATAGCAATCAGCCCCAGCATTTT
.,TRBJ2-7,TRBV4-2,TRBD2,CASSQDLKRGYSYEQYF,TGTGCCAGCAGCCAAGATCTCAAGCGGGGTTACTCCTACGAGCAGTACTTC
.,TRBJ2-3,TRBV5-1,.,CASSKAASTDTQYF,TGCGCCAGCAGCAAGGCGGCCAGCACAGATACGCAGTATTTT
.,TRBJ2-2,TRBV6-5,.,CASGIAAGGGELFF,TGTGCCAGCGGGATCGCGGCCGGGGGCGGGGAGCTGTTTTTT
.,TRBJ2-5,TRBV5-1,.,CASSPGTPQETQYF,TGCGCCAGCAGCCCAGGGACTCCCCAAGAGACCCAGTACTTC
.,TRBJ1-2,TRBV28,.,CASGDGTPGDYGYTF,TGTGCCAGCGGAGACGGGACACCCGGCGACTATGGCTACACCTTC
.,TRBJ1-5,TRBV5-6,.,CASSSLNQPQHF,TGTGCCAGCAGCTCTTTGAATCAGCCCCAGCATTTT
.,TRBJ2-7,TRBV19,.,CASSPRKGSYEQYF,TGTGCCAGTAGTCCCCGGAAGGGGTCCTACGAGCAGTACTTC
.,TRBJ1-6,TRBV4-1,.,CASSQDGRGSRSPLHF,TGCGCCAGCAGCCAAGATGGTAGAGGGTCTCGATCACCCCTCCACTTT
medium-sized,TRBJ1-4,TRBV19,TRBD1,CASMGGGGEKLFF,TGTGCCAGTATGGGCGGAGGGGGCGAAAAACTGTTTTTT
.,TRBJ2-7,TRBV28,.,CASSLGRYEQYF,TGTGCCAGCAGTTTAGGCAGGTACGAGCAGTACTTC
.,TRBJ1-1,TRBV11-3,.,CASSLSGGNTEAFF,TGTGCCAGCAGCTTAAGTGGCGGGAACACTGAAGCTTTCTTT
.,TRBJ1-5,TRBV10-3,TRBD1,CAISDEDRGLKLRPQHF,TGTGCCATCAGTGACGAGGACAGGGGGCTTAAATTGCGGCCCCAGCATTTT
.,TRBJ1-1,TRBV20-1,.,CSAEDWAFF,TGCAGTGCGGAGGACTGGGCTTTCTTT
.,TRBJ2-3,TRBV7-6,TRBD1,CASSRWGQTGGDSTDTQYF,TGTGCCAGCAGCCGGTGGGGGCAGACAGGGGGCGATAGCACAGATACGCAGTATTTT
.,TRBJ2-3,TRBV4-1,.,CASSQVADTQYF,TGCGCCAGCAGCCAAGTAGCAGATACGCAGTATTTT
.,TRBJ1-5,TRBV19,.,CASSILGEGNQPQHF,TGTGCCAGTAGTATTTTGGGAGAAGGCAATCAGCCCCAGCATTTT
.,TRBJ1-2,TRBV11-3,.,CASSLDLGRTNYGYTF,TGTGCCAGCAGCTTAGATCTGGGGAGGACCAACTATGGCTACACCTTC
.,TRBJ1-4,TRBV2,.,CASLERALGTNEKLFF,TGTGCCAGCCTTGAGAGGGCATTGGGGACTAATGAAAAACTGTTTTTT
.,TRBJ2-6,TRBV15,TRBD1,CATSRDRGLRSGANVLTF,TGTGCCACCAGCAGAGACAGGGGGCTGCGCTCTGGGGCCAACGTCCTGACTTTC
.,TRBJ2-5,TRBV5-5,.,CASSLTRGHAETQYF,TGTGCCAGCAGCTTGACCCGCGGCCACGCGGAGACCCAGTACTTC